This is a list of T cell receptor beta chains from one sample in a study of cytomegalovirus exposure and HLA in healthy donors. Sequencing used immunoSEQ multiplex PCR; TCRdb keeps in-frame clones, though not all of them. The sample has about 120,000 clones; approximately 80% are singletons. The specimen was PBMCs. These receptors all come from a female donor in good health and CMV-seronegative. CDR3s include the opening cysteine and the closing phenylalanine or tryptophan. The D gene is left open where the match is weak. Clone sizes are given selectively: once, few, many, or a class where the clone is expanded.

v_call	d_call	j_call	clone_size	cdr3_nt	cdr3_aa
TRBV15	TRBD2	TRBJ2-5	NA	TGTGCCACCAGCACCCGAGTAGCGGGGGGGTTAGAGACCCAGTACTTC	CATSTRVAGGLETQYF
TRBV30	NA	TRBJ2-3	NA	TGTGCCTGGAGGGTGCCCGCGCCAACAGATACGCAGTATTTT	CAWRVPAPTDTQYF
TRBV18	TRBD1	TRBJ1-2	NA	TGTGCCAGCTCACTAGGACAGGACTATGGCTACACCTTC	CASSLGQDYGYTF
TRBV4-3	NA	TRBJ2-1	few	TGCGCCAGCAGCCAAGATATTGAGTACAATGAGCAGTTCTTC	CASSQDIEYNEQFF
TRBV29-1	NA	TRBJ2-1	NA	TGCAGCGTTGAAGGGGGCAGGGGGGTTTCCTACAATGAGCAGTTCTTC	CSVEGGRGVSYNEQFF
TRBV5-6	TRBD1	TRBJ2-7	NA	TGTGCCAGCAGCTTTGGTTGGACAGGGGGCTACGAGCAGTACTTC	CASSFGWTGGYEQYF
TRBV5-1	TRBD1	TRBJ2-1	NA	TGCGCCAGCAGCTTGACAGGGGAAGGGTACAATGAGCAGTTCTTC	CASSLTGEGYNEQFF
TRBV27	NA	TRBJ1-2	NA	TGTGCCAGCAGTTTTGGACAGAACTATGGCTACACCTTC	CASSFGQNYGYTF
TRBV19	NA	TRBJ2-5	NA	TGTGCCAGTAGTCATTTGATGACAGGTGGTTGGGAGACCCAGTACTTC	CASSHLMTGGWETQYF
TRBV18	TRBD1	TRBJ1-1	NA	TGTGCCAGCTCAAACCGGGAAACAGGGGCGGTGGTTGCTGAAGCTTTCTTT	CASSNRETGAVVAEAFF
TRBV27	TRBD2	TRBJ2-7	NA	TGTGCCAGCAGAAACAGGGGGACTAGCGGGGCGGACTACGAGCAGTACTTC	CASRNRGTSGADYEQYF
TRBV13	TRBD1	TRBJ2-3	NA	TGTGCCAGCAGCTACTTCCGGACAGGGGGAAGCACAGATACGCAGTATTTT	CASSYFRTGGSTDTQYF
TRBV9	NA	TRBJ1-2	NA	TGTGCCAGCAGCCTCGAGAGGGACTCCGGTACCTATGGCTACACCTTC	CASSLERDSGTYGYTF
TRBV2	NA	TRBJ2-2	NA	TGTGCCAGCACATCCGAACGGCAGGCGATCGGGGAGCTGTTTTTT	CASTSERQAIGELFF
TRBV6-1	NA	TRBJ2-5	NA	TGTACCAGCAGGAGGGAGACCCAGTACTTC	CTSRRETQYF
TRBV7-2	NA	TRBJ1-6	once	TGTGCCAGCAGCTTAGACACTCTGGGAGCTAATTCACCCCTCCACTTT	CASSLDTLGANSPLHF
TRBV4-3	NA	TRBJ2-4	few	TGCGCCAGCAGCCAAGATAATGGGGCGGGGCAAAACATTCAGTACTTC	CASSQDNGAGQNIQYF
TRBV9	TRBD1	TRBJ1-2	NA	TGTGCCAGCAGCCCAGGGACAGGTCTAACTAACTATGGCTACACCTTC	CASSPGTGLTNYGYTF
TRBV27	NA	TRBJ2-7	NA	TGTGCCAGCAGCCCTGGACAAGACGAGCAGTACTTC	CASSPGQDEQYF
TRBV2	NA	TRBJ1-4	once	TGTGCCAGCAGTGACTTTTACCGAGGTGAAAAACTGTTTTTT	CASSDFYRGEKLFF
TRBV6-6	NA	TRBJ1-2	NA	TGTGCCACCCAGGGTGGGACCTTC	CATQGGTF
TRBV10-2	NA	TRBJ1-1	few	TGCGCCAGCAGTGAAGAGGGAACGAACACTGAAGCTTTCTTT	CASSEEGTNTEAFF
TRBV6-5	NA	TRBJ2-1	NA	TGTGCCAGCAGTTACTCGGAGAATAATGAGCAGTTCTTC	CASSYSENNEQFF
TRBV5-4	TRBD2	TRBJ2-1	NA	TGTGCCAGCAGCTCAGAGGGACTAAACAATGAGCAGTTCTTC	CASSSEGLNNEQFF
TRBV2	TRBD2	TRBJ2-3	NA	TGTGCCAGCAGTGCGGGGGGGCTAAGCACAGATACGCAGTATTTT	CASSAGGLSTDTQYF
TRBV7-9	NA	TRBJ1-3	NA	TGTGCCAGCAGCCTAGTTGGCACAGGGCGCTCCTCTGGAAACACCATATATTTT	CASSLVGTGRSSGNTIYF
TRBV11-1	TRBD2	TRBJ2-3	NA	TGTGCCAGCAGCGATCTAGCGGGCCGCACAGATACGCAGTATTTT	CASSDLAGRTDTQYF
TRBV30	TRBD2	TRBJ2-5	NA	TGTGCCTGGATCCCGGGACTAGTACGCGAGACCCAGTACTTC	CAWIPGLVRETQYF
TRBV15	NA	TRBJ1-6	NA	TGTGCCACCAGCAGTCCTCGTTCTCCGGCCGGAGATTCACCCCTCCACTTT	CATSSPRSPAGDSPLHF